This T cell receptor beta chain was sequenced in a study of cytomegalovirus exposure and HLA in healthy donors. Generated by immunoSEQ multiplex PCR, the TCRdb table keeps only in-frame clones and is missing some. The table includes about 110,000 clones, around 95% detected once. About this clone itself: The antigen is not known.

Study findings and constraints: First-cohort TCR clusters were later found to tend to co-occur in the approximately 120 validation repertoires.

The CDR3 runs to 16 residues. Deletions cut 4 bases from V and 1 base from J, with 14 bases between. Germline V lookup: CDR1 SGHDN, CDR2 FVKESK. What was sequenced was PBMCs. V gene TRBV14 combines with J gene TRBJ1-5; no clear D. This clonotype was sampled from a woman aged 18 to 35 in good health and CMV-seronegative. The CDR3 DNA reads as TGTGCCAGCAGCCCCTCGAATGCGGGGAGCAATCAGCCCCAGCATTTT. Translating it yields CASSPSNAGSNQPQHF.